What follows is one T cell receptor beta chain and its context. The antigen is not known. The record originates from a study of cytomegalovirus exposure and HLA in healthy donors. Background on the study: Unique TCR beta sequences numbering 117 million came from about 179 million T cells in an earlier analysis. Study findings and constraints: Reported performance of the classifier showed diagnosis of cytomegalovirus status with high specificity and sensitivity.

The primer mix had 60 Vbeta and 13 Jbeta primers. Data came from immunoSEQ multiplex PCR; TCRdb stores just in-frame clones and leaves some out. The repertoire has 120,000 to 150,000 clones, approximately 77% of them found once; the top ten carry approximately 5%. Trimming stripped 4 bases from V and 6 bases from J, with 20 bases between. CDR3 size: 16 residues. Germline V gene sequence: CDR1 LGHNA, CDR2 YSLEER. This TCR derives from a woman between 45 and 65 years old in good health and CMV-seronegative. The rearrangement uses TRBV4-3 and TRBJ2-3; weak D call: TRBD2 (7 bases). The sequenced sample consisted of PBMCs. CDR3 loop: CASSRSLGGAWDTQYF. CDR3 DNA: TGCGCCAGCAGCCGTTCCTTGGGGGGGGCCTGGGATACGCAGTATTTT.